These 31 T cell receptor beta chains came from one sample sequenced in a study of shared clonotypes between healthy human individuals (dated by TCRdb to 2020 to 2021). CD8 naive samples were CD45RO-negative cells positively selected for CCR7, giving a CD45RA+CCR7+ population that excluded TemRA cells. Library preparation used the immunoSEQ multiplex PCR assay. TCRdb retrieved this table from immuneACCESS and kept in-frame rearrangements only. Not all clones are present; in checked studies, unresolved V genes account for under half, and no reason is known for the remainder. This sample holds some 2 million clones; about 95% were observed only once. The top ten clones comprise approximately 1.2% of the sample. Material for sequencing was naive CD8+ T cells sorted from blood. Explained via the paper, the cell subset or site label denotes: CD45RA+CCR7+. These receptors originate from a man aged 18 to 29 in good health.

The CDR3 bases are TGTGCCAGCGAGTTTTCACAGGAGACCCAGTACTTC. Its translation is CASEFSQETQYF. V usage is TRBV27 and J usage is TRBJ2-5, with unresolved D. CDR1 is MNHEY, CDR2 SMNVEV, per germline (reference sequence). Between the trimmed V and J ends, which lost 8 bases and 5 bases, there was a span of 12 bases. This CDR3 is built from 12 residues.

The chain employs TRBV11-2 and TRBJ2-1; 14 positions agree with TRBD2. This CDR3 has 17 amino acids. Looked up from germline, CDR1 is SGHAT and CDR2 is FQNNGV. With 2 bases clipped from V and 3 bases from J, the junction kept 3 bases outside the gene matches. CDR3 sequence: CASSLSGTSGGYNEQFF. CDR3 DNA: TGTGCCAGCAGCTTATCCGGGACTAGCGGGGGCTACAATGAGCAGTTCTTC. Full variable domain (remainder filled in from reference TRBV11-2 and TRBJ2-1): EAGVAQSPRYKIIEKRQSVAFWCNPISGHATLYWYQQILGQGPKLLIQFQNNGVVDDSQLPKDRFSAERLKGVDSTLKIQPAKLEDSAVYLCASSLSGTSGGYNEQFFGPGTRLTVL.

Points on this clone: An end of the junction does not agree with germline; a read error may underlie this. CDR3 sequence reads: CASSPGQDYEQYF. The DNA for the CDR3 is TGTGCTAGCAGCCCCGGACAGGACTACGAGCAGTACTTC. The chain has TRBV7-7 and TRBJ2-7, with 7 bases matching TRBD1. The CDR3 has 13 residues. The germline V gene encodes CDR1 SSHAT and CDR2 FNYEAQ (reference sequence).

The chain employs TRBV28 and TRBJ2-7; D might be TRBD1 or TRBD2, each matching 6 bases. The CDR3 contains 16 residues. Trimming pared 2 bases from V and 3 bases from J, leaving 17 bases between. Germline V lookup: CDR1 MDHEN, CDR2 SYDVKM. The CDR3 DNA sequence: TGTGCCAGCAGTTTAATAGCGGACAGAAACTTCTACGAGCAGTACTTC. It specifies CASSLIADRNFYEQYF.

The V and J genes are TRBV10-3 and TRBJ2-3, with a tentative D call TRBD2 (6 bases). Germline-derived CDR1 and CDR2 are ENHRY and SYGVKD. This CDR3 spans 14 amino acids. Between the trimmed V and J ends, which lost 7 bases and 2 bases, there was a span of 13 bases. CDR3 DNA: TGTGCCATCACGACGGGAGCACCCACAGATACGCAGTATTTT. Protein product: CAITTGAPTDTQYF.

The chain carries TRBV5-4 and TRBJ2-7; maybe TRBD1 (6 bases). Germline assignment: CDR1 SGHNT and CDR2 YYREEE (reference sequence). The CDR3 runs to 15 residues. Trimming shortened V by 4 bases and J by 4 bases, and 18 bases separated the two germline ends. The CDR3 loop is CASSLTGSPLYEQYF. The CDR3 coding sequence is TGTGCCAGCAGCCTTACAGGGTCTCCCCTTTACGAGCAGTACTTC.

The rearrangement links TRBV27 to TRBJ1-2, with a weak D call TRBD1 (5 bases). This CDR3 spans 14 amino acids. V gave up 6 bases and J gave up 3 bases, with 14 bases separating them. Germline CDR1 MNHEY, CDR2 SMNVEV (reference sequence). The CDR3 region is CASRHRGSDYGYTF. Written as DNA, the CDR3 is TGTGCCAGCAGACATAGGGGTAGTGACTATGGCTACACCTTC.

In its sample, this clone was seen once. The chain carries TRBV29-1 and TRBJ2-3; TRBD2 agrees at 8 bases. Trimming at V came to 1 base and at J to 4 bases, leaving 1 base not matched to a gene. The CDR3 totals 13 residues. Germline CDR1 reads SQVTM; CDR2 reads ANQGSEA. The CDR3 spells CSVEVREADTQYF. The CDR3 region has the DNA TGCAGCGTTGAAGTGCGGGAGGCAGATACGCAGTATTTT.

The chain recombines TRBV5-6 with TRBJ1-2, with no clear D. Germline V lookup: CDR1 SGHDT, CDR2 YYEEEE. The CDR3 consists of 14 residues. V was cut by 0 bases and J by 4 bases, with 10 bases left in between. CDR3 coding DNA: TGTGCCAGCAGCTTGGGGTCAGGAGCCTATGGCTACACCTTC. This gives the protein CASSLGSGAYGYTF.

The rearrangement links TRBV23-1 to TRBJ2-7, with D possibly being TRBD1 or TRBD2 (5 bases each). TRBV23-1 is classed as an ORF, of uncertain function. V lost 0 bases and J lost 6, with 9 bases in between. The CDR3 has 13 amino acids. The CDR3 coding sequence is TGCGCCAGCAGTCAATCCGGGGACGCCGAGCAGTACTTC. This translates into CASSQSGDAEQYF.

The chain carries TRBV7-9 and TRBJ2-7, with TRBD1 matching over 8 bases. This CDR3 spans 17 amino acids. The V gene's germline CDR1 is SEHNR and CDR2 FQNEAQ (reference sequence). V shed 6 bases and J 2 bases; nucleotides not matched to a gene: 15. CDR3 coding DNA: TGTGCCAGCAGTCGAAGTGGGGGACAGGACAACACCTACGAGCAGTACTTC. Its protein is CASSRSGGQDNTYEQYF.

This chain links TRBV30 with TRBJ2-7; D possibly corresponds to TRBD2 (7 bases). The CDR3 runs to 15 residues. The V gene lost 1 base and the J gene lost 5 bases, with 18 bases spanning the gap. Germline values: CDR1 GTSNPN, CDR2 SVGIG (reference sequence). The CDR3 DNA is TGTGCCTGGAGTGAGTGGGAGGGGGGCTATAACGAGCAGTACTTC. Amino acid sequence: CAWSEWEGGYNEQYF.

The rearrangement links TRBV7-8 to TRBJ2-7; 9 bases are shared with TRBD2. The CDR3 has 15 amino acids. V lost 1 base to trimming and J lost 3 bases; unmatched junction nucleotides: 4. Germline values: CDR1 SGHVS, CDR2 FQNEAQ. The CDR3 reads CASSLVGTSFYEQYF. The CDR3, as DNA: TGTGCCAGCAGCTTAGTTGGGACTAGCTTCTACGAGCAGTACTTC.

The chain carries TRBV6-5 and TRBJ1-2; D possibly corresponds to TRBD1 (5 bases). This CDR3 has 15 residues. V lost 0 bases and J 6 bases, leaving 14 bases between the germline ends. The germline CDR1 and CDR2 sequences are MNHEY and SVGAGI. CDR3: CASSYSGDSGDGYTF. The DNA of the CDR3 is TGTGCCAGCAGTTACTCAGGGGATTCTGGGGATGGCTACACCTTC.

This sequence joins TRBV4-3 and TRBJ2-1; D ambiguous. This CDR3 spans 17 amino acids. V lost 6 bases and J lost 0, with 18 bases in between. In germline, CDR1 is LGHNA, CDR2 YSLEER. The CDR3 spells CASSPTLDPSSYNEQFF. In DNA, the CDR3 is TGCGCCAGCAGTCCAACCTTGGATCCTAGCTCCTACAATGAGCAGTTCTTC.

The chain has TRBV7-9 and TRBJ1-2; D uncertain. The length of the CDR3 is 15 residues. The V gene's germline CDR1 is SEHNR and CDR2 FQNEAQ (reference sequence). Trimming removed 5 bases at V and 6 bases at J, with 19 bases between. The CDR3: CASSHEREDSNGYTF. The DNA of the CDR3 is TGTGCCAGCAGCCACGAACGGGAGGACTCGAATGGCTACACCTTC.

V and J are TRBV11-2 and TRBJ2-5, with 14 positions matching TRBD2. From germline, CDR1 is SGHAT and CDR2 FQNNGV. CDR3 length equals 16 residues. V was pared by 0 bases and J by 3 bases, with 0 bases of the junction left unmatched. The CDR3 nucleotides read TGTGCCAGCAGCTTAGAGGGACTAGCGGGGGAAGAGACCCAGTACTTC. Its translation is CASSLEGLAGEETQYF.

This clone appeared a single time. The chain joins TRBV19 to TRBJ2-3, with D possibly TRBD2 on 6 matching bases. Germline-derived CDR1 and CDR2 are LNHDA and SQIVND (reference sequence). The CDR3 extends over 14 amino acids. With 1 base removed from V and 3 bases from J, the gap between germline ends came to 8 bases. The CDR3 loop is CASSIAGVTDTQYF. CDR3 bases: TGTGCCAGTAGTATAGCGGGAGTGACAGATACGCAGTATTTT.

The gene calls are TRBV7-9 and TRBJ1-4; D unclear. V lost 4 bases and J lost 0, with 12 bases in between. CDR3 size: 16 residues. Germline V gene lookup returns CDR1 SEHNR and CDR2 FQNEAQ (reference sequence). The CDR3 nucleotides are TGTGCCAGCAGCTCGGACGGCAGTGCAACTAATGAAAAACTGTTTTTT. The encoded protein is CASSSDGSATNEKLFF.

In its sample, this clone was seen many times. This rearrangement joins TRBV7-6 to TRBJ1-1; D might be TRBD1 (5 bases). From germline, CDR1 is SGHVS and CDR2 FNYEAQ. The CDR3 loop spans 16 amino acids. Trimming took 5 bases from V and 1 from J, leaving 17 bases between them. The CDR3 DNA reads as TGTGCCAGCAGCCTACCGAAGGCGGGGGGGAACACTGAAGCTTTCTTT. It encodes CASSLPKAGGNTEAFF.

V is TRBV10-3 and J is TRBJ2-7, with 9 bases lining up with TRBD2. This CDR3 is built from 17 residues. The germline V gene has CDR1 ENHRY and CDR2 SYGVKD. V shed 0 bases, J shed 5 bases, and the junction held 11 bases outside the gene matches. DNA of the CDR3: TGTGCCATCAGTGAGTCGATGGCTAGCGGGGACCGGAACGAGCAGTACTTC. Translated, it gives CAISESMASGDRNEQYF.

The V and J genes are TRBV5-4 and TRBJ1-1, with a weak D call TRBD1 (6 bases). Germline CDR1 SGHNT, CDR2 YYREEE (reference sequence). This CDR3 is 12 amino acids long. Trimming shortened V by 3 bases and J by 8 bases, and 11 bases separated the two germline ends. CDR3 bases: TGTGCCAGCAGCTCCACCACAGGGGAAGCTTTCTTT. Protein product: CASSSTTGEAFF. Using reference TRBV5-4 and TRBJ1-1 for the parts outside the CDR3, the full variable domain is ETGVTQSPTHLIKTRGQQVTLRCSSQSGHNTVSWYQQALGQGPQFIFQYYREEENGRGNFPPRFSGLQFPNYSSELNVNALELDDSALYLCASSSTTGEAFFGQGTRLTVV.

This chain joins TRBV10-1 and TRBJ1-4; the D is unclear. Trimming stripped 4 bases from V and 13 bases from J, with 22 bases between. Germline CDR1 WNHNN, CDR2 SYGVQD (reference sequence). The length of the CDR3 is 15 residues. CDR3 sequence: CASSAPPRSPDGLFF. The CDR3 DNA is TGCGCCAGCAGTGCCCCGCCACGCAGCCCGGACGGACTGTTTTTT.

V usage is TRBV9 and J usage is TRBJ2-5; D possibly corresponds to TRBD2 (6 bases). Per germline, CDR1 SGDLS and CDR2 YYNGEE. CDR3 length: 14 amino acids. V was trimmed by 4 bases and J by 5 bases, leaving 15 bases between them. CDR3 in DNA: TGTGCCAGCAGCCCCGACGGCGGGGTCGAGACCCAGTACTTC. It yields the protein CASSPDGGVETQYF. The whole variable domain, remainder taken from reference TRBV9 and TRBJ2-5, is DSGVTQTPKHLITATGQRVTLRCSPRSGDLSVYWYQQSLDQGLQFLIQYYNGEERAKGNILERFSAQQFPDLHSELNLSSLELGDSALYFCASSPDGGVETQYFGPGTRLLVL.

CDR3 region: CAISDPGGDGDTQYF. The CDR3 DNA sequence: TGTGCCATCAGTGATCCAGGGGGGGATGGAGATACGCAGTATTTT. The rearrangement links TRBV10-3 to TRBJ2-3; D may correspond to TRBD1 or TRBD2 (7 bases each). Germline CDR1 and CDR2: ENHRY and SYGVKD. This CDR3 has 15 residues. Trimming removed 3 bases from V and 5 bases from J, with 15 bases in between.

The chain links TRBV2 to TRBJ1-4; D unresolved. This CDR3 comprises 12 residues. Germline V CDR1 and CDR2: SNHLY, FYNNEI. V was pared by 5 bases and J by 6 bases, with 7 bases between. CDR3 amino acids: CASSYSDEKLFF. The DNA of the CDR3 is TGTGCCAGCAGTTATTCGGATGAAAAACTGTTTTTT.

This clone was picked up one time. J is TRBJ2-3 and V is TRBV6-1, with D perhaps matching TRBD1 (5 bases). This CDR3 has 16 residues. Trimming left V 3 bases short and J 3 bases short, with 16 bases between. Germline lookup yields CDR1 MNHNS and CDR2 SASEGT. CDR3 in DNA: TGTGCCAGCAGTGAGGGGCCCGTCGGTGGTACAGATACGCAGTATTTT. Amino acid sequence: CASSEGPVGGTDTQYF.

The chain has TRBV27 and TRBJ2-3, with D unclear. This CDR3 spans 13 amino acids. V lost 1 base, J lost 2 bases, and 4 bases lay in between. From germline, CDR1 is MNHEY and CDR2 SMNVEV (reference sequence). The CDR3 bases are TGTGCCAGCAGTTTATGGGACACAGATACGCAGTATTTT. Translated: CASSLWDTDTQYF.

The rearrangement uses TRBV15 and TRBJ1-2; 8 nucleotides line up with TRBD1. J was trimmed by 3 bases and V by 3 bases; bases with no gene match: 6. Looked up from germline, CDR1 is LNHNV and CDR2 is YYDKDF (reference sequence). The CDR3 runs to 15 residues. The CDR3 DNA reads TGTGCCACCAGCAGGCCGGGGGGACAGGACTATGGCTACACCTTC. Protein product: CATSRPGGQDYGYTF. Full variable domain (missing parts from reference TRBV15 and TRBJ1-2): DAMVIQNPRYQVTQFGKPVTLSCSQTLNHNVMYWYQQKSSQAPKLLFHYYDKDFNNEADTPDNFQSRRPNTSFCFLDIRSPGLGDTAMYLCATSRPGGQDYGYTFGSGTRLTVV.

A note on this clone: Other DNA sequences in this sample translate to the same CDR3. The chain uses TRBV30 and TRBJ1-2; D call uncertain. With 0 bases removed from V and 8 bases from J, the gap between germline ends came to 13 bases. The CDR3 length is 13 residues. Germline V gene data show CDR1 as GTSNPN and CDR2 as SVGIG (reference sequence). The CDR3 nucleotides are TGTGCCTGGAGTGTAGGAGGTTTGAACGGCTACACCTTC. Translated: CAWSVGGLNGYTF.

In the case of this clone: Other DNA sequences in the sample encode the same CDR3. Here the CDR3 reads CASSYTGTEAFF. The CDR3 DNA reads TGTGCCAGCAGTTACACGGGCACTGAAGCTTTCTTT. The gene calls are TRBV6-5 and TRBJ1-1; no firm D call. Trimming removed 2 bases at V and 4 bases at J, with 5 bases between. Germline CDR1 MNHEY, CDR2 SVGAGI. The CDR3 is 12 residues long.